This TCR beta chain emerged from a study of T-cell reconstitution after alpha-beta-depleted transplantation in children. This clonotype came up a few times. Preparing the TCRbeta library involved the use of unique molecular identifiers. TCRdb re-derived calls from the PCR reads in MiXCR, one entry per CDR3 protein. Of just under 350,000 distinct CDR3 sequences in the sample, roughly 15% were seen once. The source of this sequence is a male patient aged 2 to 10 who had a stem cell transplant for acute lymphoblastic leukemia, so the T cells may come from the graft donor. Sample: PBMCs, mostly from graft donor cells, taken 360 days after TCRalphabeta/CD19-depleted stem cell transplant.

Here the CDR3 DNA reads TGCAGCGTTGAAGACGACAGGGGGCTTTACGAGCAGTACTTC. The encoded protein is CSVEDDRGLYEQYF. V and J are TRBV29-1 and TRBJ2-7; 10 nucleotides line up with TRBD1. This CDR3 comprises 14 residues. CDR1 and CDR2 (germline): SQVTM, ANQGSEA. The V segment lost 0 bases and the J segment 4 bases; nucleotides outside the gene matches: 3.